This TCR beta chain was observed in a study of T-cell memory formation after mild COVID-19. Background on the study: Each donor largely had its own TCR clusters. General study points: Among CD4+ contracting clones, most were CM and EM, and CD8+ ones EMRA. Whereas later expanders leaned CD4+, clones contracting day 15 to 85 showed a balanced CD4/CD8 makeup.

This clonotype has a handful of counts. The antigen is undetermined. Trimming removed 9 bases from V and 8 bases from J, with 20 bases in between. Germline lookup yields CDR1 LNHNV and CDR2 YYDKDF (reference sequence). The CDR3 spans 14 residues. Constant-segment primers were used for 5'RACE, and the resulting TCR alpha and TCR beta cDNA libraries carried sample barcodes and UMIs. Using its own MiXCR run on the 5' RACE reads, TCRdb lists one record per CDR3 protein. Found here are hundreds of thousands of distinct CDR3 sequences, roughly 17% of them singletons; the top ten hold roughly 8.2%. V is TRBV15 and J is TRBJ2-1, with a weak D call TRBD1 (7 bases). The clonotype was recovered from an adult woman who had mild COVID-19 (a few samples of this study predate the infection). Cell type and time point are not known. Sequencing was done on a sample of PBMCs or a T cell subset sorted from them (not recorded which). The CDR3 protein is CATESARGVYEQFF. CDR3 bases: TGTGCCACGGAGTCGGCCAGGGGGGTTTATGAGCAGTTCTTC.